The 30 T cell receptor beta chains below come from one sample, sequenced in a study of Ad26.COV2.S vaccination and SARS-CoV-2 variants. Treatment described: approximately 18 received Ad26.COV2.S at low or high dose, single or two shots; several received placebo; per-sample allocation not given. Repertoires come from day 63 after the first vaccine or placebo injection. This table comes from immunoSEQ multiplex PCR, and its TCRdb copy is limited to in-frame clones, with some not included. The sample consists of about half a million clones, approximately 90% of them appearing once. The sample consisted of peripheral blood, taken in a trial of Ad26.COV2.S vaccine versus placebo. The receptors were sampled from a person aged 18-60 years who received the Ad26.COV2.S COVID-19 vaccine or a placebo.

V and J are TRBV6-1 and TRBJ2-7; no clear D gene. V was clipped by 1 base and J by 7 bases, with 11 bases between them. The germline V gene has CDR1 MNHNS and CDR2 SASEGT. The CDR3 has 13 residues. In nucleotides, the CDR3 is TGTGCCAGCAGTGAAGACAGACGAGGAGAGCAGTACTTC. Protein sequence: CASSEDRRGEQYF.

This rearrangement joins TRBV6-1 to TRBJ2-5, with TRBD1 matching 8 bases. Germline V gives CDR1 MNHNS, CDR2 SASEGT. CDR3 length equals 14 residues. Trimming took 1 base from V and 4 from J; bases not matched to a gene: 2. As DNA, the CDR3 is TGTGCCAGCAGTGAAGATGGACAGGGAGAGACCCAGTACTTC. It translates to CASSEDGQGETQYF.

The chain couples TRBV14 to TRBJ2-3; D might be TRBD1 (6 bases). The CDR3 is 19 amino acids. Germline CDR1 and CDR2: SGHDN and FVKESK. V gave up 1 base and J gave up 5 bases, with 25 bases separating them. This CDR3 reads CASSQGGPRDALRGDTQYF. The CDR3 bases are TGTGCCAGCAGCCAAGGGGGGCCCCGAGACGCCCTGAGGGGAGATACGCAGTATTTT.

The chain is built from TRBV11-2 and TRBJ1-2; D is unclear. V dropped 2 bases and J dropped 7 bases, with 20 bases sitting between them. CDR1 and CDR2 from the germline V gene are SGHAT and FQNNGV. This CDR3 has 16 amino acids. The CDR3 coding sequence is TGTGCCAGCAGCTTAACGTATCGGACCCCCGCTCGTGGCTACACCTTC. Protein product: CASSLTYRTPARGYTF.

This chain joins TRBV28 and TRBJ1-6; the D is unclear. Between the trimmed V and J ends, which lost 3 bases and 6 bases, there was a span of 9 bases. The CDR3 contains 14 residues. In germline, CDR1 is MDHEN, CDR2 SYDVKM. The CDR3 protein is CASSLGGSNSPLHF. CDR3 sequence (DNA): TGTGCCAGCAGTTTGGGCGGTTCTAATTCACCCCTCCACTTT.

In this sample, this clone is medium-sized (0.01 to 0.1%). As DNA, the CDR3 is TGTGCCAGCAGCCCACAGGTAGGGAACAATGAGCAGTTCTTC. Translation: CASSPQVGNNEQFF. The V and J genes are TRBV7-9 and TRBJ2-1, with D tentatively TRBD1 (5 bases). The CDR3 has 14 residues. V was pared by 5 bases and J by 5 bases, with 13 bases between. CDR1 is SEHNR, CDR2 FQNEAQ, per germline (reference sequence). The full variable domain, rest sourced from reference TRBV7-9 and TRBJ2-1, is DTGVSQNPRHKITKRGQNVTFRCDPISEHNRLYWYRQTLGQGPEFLTYFQNEAQLEKSRLLSDRFSAERPKGSFSTLEIQRTEQGDSAMYLCASSPQVGNNEQFFGPGTRLTVL.

The chain carries TRBV29-1 and TRBJ1-1; TRBD1 aligns across 11 bases. The germline CDR1 and CDR2 sequences are SQVTM and ANQGSEA. The CDR3 contains 13 residues. J gave up 4 bases and V 5 bases, and 3 bases lay outside the gene matches. The CDR3 nucleotides are TGCAGCGTTCTTGGGACAGGGGGCACTGAAGCTTTCTTT. It codes for CSVLGTGGTEAFF.

The chain combines TRBV9 with TRBJ2-5, with 9 bases aligning to TRBD2. Germline CDR1 reads SGDLS; CDR2 reads YYNGEE. The CDR3 has 15 amino acids. Trimming removed 0 bases from V and 5 bases from J; junction bases left unmatched: 5. The CDR3 sequence: CASSVEASGMETQYF. The CDR3 DNA follows: TGTGCCAGCAGCGTAGAGGCTAGCGGGATGGAGACCCAGTACTTC. The variable domain in full, with the rest retrieved from reference TRBV9 and TRBJ2-5, is DSGVTQTPKHLITATGQRVTLRCSPRSGDLSVYWYQQSLDQGLQFLIQYYNGEERAKGNILERFSAQQFPDLHSELNLSSLELGDSALYFCASSVEASGMETQYFGPGTRLLVL.

This rearrangement joins TRBV7-9 to TRBJ2-2; D remains unclear. The CDR3 is 10 residues long. Germline lookup yields CDR1 SEHNR and CDR2 FQNEAQ (reference sequence). The V and J ends lost 8 bases and 6 bases respectively, with 4 bases between them. The CDR3 here is CASPPGELFF. For the CDR3, the DNA is TGTGCCAGCCCACCCGGGGAGCTGTTTTTT.

With regard to this clone: Additional DNA sequences in this sample encode the identical CDR3. The chain couples TRBV28 to TRBJ2-6; no reliable D call. The CDR3 is 13 residues long. Trimming pared 6 bases from V and 0 bases from J, leaving 3 bases between. The germline V gene has CDR1 MDHEN and CDR2 SYDVKM. CDR3 region: CASRISGANVLTF. CDR3 nucleotides: TGTGCCAGCAGGATCTCTGGGGCCAACGTCCTGACTTTC. Drawing the rest from reference TRBV28 and TRBJ2-6, the complete variable domain is DVKVTQSSRYLVKRTGEKVFLECVQDMDHENMFWYRQDPGLGLRLIYFSYDVKMKEKGDIPEGYSVSREKKERFSLILESASTNQTSMYLCASRISGANVLTFGAGSRLTVL.

V is TRBV19 and J is TRBJ2-1; the match to TRBD2 covers 8 bases. V was clipped by 3 bases and J by 6 bases; unmatched bases: 4. The CDR3 covers 14 residues. The germline CDR1 and CDR2 sequences are LNHDA and SQIVND (reference sequence). The CDR3 loop is CASSILGGANEQFF. For the CDR3, the DNA is TGTGCCAGTAGTATCCTCGGGGGGGCCAATGAGCAGTTCTTC.

The J gene is TRBJ1-5, the V gene TRBV9; D perhaps matches TRBD1 (6 bases). The germline V gene encodes CDR1 SGDLS and CDR2 YYNGEE. Trimming removed 3 bases from V and 1 base from J, with 11 bases in between. The CDR3 sequence is 15 residues long. CDR3 in amino acids: CASSAGGTSNQPQHF. DNA of the CDR3: TGTGCCAGCAGCGCAGGCGGGACAAGCAATCAGCCCCAGCATTTT.

The chain recombines TRBV2 with TRBJ1-4; 8 bases agree with TRBD1. Unmatched junction bases numbered 10, after V lost 6 bases and J lost 4 bases. CDR3 length: 16 residues. Germline V gives CDR1 SNHLY, CDR2 FYNNEI. CDR3 sequence (DNA): TGTGCCAGCAGCCCCGGCAGGGGGCAGGGTAATGAAAAACTGTTTTTT. Protein sequence: CASSPGRGQGNEKLFF.

This chain joins TRBV6-2 or TRBV6-3 and TRBJ2-7; D gene uncertain. The CDR3 is 12 residues long. The germline CDR1 and CDR2 sequences are MNHEY and SVGEGT. Deletions cut 2 bases from V and 4 bases from J, with 6 bases between. For the CDR3, the DNA is TGTGCCAGCAGTTACGCTTCTTACGAGCAGTACTTC. Protein sequence: CASSYASYEQYF.

The CDR3: CASSQGGTGQFTGANVLTF. DNA of the CDR3: TGTGCCAGCAGCCAAGGGGGGACAGGGCAGTTTACTGGGGCCAACGTCCTGACTTTC. The rearrangement joins TRBV3-1 (or the pseudogene TRBV3-2) to TRBJ2-6; TRBD1 aligns across 9 bases. The CDR3 totals 19 residues. Germline loops: CDR1 LGHDT, CDR2 YNNKEL (reference sequence). J gave up 2 bases and V 1 base, and 9 bases lay outside the gene matches.

This chain connects TRBV6-5 to TRBJ2-7; D uncertain. The germline V gene has CDR1 MNHEY and CDR2 SVGAGI. Trimming stripped 0 bases from V and 2 bases from J, with 14 bases between. The CDR3 runs to 16 residues. CDR3 bases: TGTGCCAGCAGTTACTCGAAGGCAGGCCAGACCTACGAGCAGTACTTC. Amino acids: CASSYSKAGQTYEQYF.

About this clone: Compared with germline, one end of the junction differs, possibly owing to a read error. The rearrangement joins TRBV3-1 (or the pseudogene TRBV3-2) to TRBJ2-4; the D gene is possibly TRBD1 (6 bases). CDR1 and CDR2 (germline): LGHDT, YNNKEL (reference sequence). The CDR3 covers 11 residues. The DNA of the CDR3 is TGTGCCAGCAGCCAAGGACAGGCGGAGCACTTC. It translates to CASSQGQAEHF.

The rearrangement joins TRBV28 to TRBJ2-3; D possibly corresponds to TRBD2 (6 bases). The germline V gene encodes CDR1 MDHEN and CDR2 SYDVKM. V was shortened by 6 bases and J by 2 bases, with 12 bases between the two germline ends. This CDR3 has 14 residues. CDR3 loop: CASSPPRDTDTQYF. Written as DNA, the CDR3 is TGTGCCAGCAGCCCCCCGCGGGACACAGATACGCAGTATTTT.

The J gene is TRBJ2-1, the V gene TRBV20-1; D ambiguous. The ends were cut back, 4 bases at V and 15 bases at J, with 13 bases in the middle. Germline values: CDR1 DFQATT, CDR2 SNEGSKA (reference sequence). The CDR3 is 10 amino acids. Here the CDR3 DNA reads TGCAGTGCTACAGGACCAGTAGGGTTCTTC. It is translated as CSATGPVGFF.

The CDR3, as DNA: TGTGCCAGTAGTATTGGGGGAGTCTATGGCTACACCTTC. Translation: CASSIGGVYGYTF. This chain joins TRBV19 and TRBJ1-2; a possible D gene is TRBD1 (5 bases). Deletions cut 3 bases from V and 4 bases from J, with 9 bases between. In germline, CDR1 is LNHDA, CDR2 SQIVND (reference sequence). The CDR3 runs 13 residues.

The chain employs TRBV13 and TRBJ1-1; no clear D gene. The CDR3 contains 13 residues. The germline gives CDR1 PRHDT, CDR2 FYEKMQ (reference sequence). V was cut by 2 bases and J by 1 base, with 5 bases left in between. The CDR3 loop reads CASSLNRNTEAFF. As DNA, the CDR3 is TGTGCCAGCAGCTTAAACAGGAACACTGAAGCTTTCTTT.

The J gene is TRBJ1-2, the V gene TRBV19; maybe TRBD1 (5 bases). This CDR3 is built from 14 residues. V was cut by 1 base and J by 4 bases, with 10 bases left in between. CDR1 and CDR2 from the germline V gene are LNHDA and SQIVND (reference sequence). The DNA for the CDR3 is TGTGCCAGTAGTATAGGTCCTGGGGCCTATGGCTACACCTTC. Its protein is CASSIGPGAYGYTF.

The table lists this clone with a few counts. This chain links TRBV13 with TRBJ1-5; D unresolved. Germline V gene lookup returns CDR1 PRHDT and CDR2 FYEKMQ (reference sequence). The V end lost 2 bases, the J end lost 6 bases, and 8 bases lay between the germline ends. The CDR3 contains 13 residues. CDR3 sequence: CASSLRGGQPQHF. DNA for the CDR3: TGTGCCAGCAGCTTACGAGGCGGTCAGCCCCAGCATTTT.

The chain joins TRBV19 to TRBJ1-1; no clear D gene. CDR3 length equals 13 residues. Germline assignment: CDR1 LNHDA and CDR2 SQIVND (reference sequence). The germline V and J ends were trimmed by 6 bases and 0 bases, with 8 bases remaining between them. This CDR3 is CASRNQVNTEAFF. The CDR3 DNA sequence: TGTGCCAGTAGGAATCAGGTGAACACTGAAGCTTTCTTT.

This clone came up once. The V call is TRBV10-3, the J call TRBJ2-3, with D perhaps given as TRBD1 or TRBD2 (5 bases each). The germline V gene has CDR1 ENHRY and CDR2 SYGVKD. The length of the CDR3 is 13 residues. V dropped 6 bases and J dropped 2 bases, with 9 bases sitting between them. The CDR3 region is CAIRGRATDTQYF. CDR3 in DNA: TGTGCCATCAGGGGGCGGGCCACAGATACGCAGTATTTT.

The chain recombines TRBV9 with TRBJ2-1, with 7 bases identical to TRBD1. This CDR3 is 14 amino acids long. Germline trimming cut 3 bases from V and 9 bases from J; bases unmatched to any gene: 9. Germline values: CDR1 SGDLS, CDR2 YYNGEE. The CDR3 DNA is TGTGCCAGCAGCGCCCCGACAGGGCACGGTGAGCAGTTCTTC. This translates into CASSAPTGHGEQFF.

The chain carries TRBV24-1 and TRBJ2-1; 10 bases fit TRBD2. Germline-derived CDR1 and CDR2 are KGHDR and SFDVKD. This CDR3 spans 17 amino acids. Germline trimming cut 5 bases from V and 0 bases from J; bases unmatched to any gene: 6. In nucleotides, the CDR3 is TGTGCCACCAGTGGCCCCGCTAGCGGGAGCTCCTACAATGAGCAGTTCTTC. Translated: CATSGPASGSSYNEQFF.

The chain employs TRBV19 and TRBJ1-1; D is unresolved. Between the trimmed V and J ends, which lost 6 bases and 10 bases, there was a span of 12 bases. The CDR3 consists of 11 residues. Germline V lookup: CDR1 LNHDA, CDR2 SQIVND (reference sequence). The CDR3 DNA reads TGTGCCAGTAGGCGTGAAAGTGGAGCTTTCTTT. It codes for CASRRESGAFF. Based on the CDR3 plus reference TRBV19 and TRBJ1-1, the full variable domain is DGGITQSPKYLFRKEGQNVTLSCEQNLNHDAMYWYRQDPGQGLRLIYYSQIVNDFQKGDIAEGYSVSREKKESFPLTVTSAQKNPTAFYLCASRRESGAFFGQGTRLTVV.

The genes are TRBV12-3 or TRBV12-4 and TRBJ2-1; TRBD1 might be the D (5 bases). This CDR3 is built from 12 residues. Trimming removed 6 bases at V and 10 bases at J, with 13 bases between. CDR3 nucleotide sequence: TGTGCCAGCAGACCAGGGTCCGGGGAGCAGTTCTTC. Its translation is CASRPGSGEQFF.

V is TRBV6-5 and J is TRBJ2-2; TRBD1 is a possible D gene (6 bases). The ends were cut back, 6 bases at V and 0 bases at J, with 11 bases in the middle. The V gene's germline CDR1 is MNHEY and CDR2 SVGAGI. CDR3 length equals 15 residues. The CDR3 DNA reads as TGTGCCAGCAGACAGGGACGGGCGAACACCGGGGAGCTGTTTTTT. This encodes CASRQGRANTGELFF.